The text below deals with one T cell receptor beta chain. Its target is not known. This sequence may be a read error, since a much larger clone differs from it by one base. J gave up 8 bases and V 8 bases, and 11 bases lay outside the gene matches. CDR3 length: 14 residues. The V gene's germline CDR1 is SGHAT and CDR2 FQNNGV. As the template, RNA transcripts were used to amplify TCR beta CDR3 regions. HTBI primers were employed in first-round RT-PCR, then a second-round multiplex PCR followed. TCRdb independently ran MiXCR on the multiplex PCR reads; one entry per CDR3 protein. Of around 1.1 million distinct CDR3 sequences in the sample, about two fifths were seen once. This sample is drawn from a study of Graves' ophthalmopathy and Graves' hyperthyroidism. Whole-study results and caveats: The 13-signature model separated ophthalmopathy from stable hyperthyroidism at approximately 89% sensitivity and approximately 79% specificity.

Material for sequencing was peripheral blood or thyroid tissue (not recorded which). This sequence joins TRBV11-2 and TRBJ2-7; 11 bases map to TRBD2. This clonotype originated in an adult man with Graves' hyperthyroidism. The CDR3 reads CASRSGTSGYKQYF. CDR3 nucleotides: TGTGCCAGCCGCTCCGGGACTAGCGGATACAAGCAGTACTTC.